The subject of this entry is one TCR beta chain. Its matching antigen is unknown. The CDR3 sequence is 13 residues long. Germline V gene data show CDR1 as SGHTA and CDR2 as FQGNSA. Trimming took off 2 bases at V and 3 bases at J, with 7 bases between the two ends. Profiled with immunoSEQ multiplex PCR; TCRdb holds only in-frame clones, not every one. The sample has about half a million clones; about nine tenths are singletons. The sample comes from a study of Ad26.COV2.S vaccination and SARS-CoV-2 variants. Study summary: Donor was assigned to the Ad26.COV2.S arm of trial COV1001. Administration of Ad26.COV2.S was intramuscular, either once or twice 56 days apart.

Study observations and caveats: TCR breadth and depth analyses may have underestimated total T cell responses. The study found similar non-spike TCR breadth in vaccine and placebo recipients.

Treatment indicated: over 15 received Ad26.COV2.S at low or high dose, single or two shots; 5 received placebo; per-sample allocation not given. Sampling occurred on day 63 after the first vaccine or placebo injection. V usage is TRBV7-2 and J usage is TRBJ1-1; D is possibly TRBD1 (5 bases). The sequences come from peripheral blood, collected in a trial of Ad26.COV2.S vaccine versus placebo. The sequence came from a person aged 18-65 years who received the Ad26.COV2.S COVID-19 vaccine or a placebo. The CDR3 is CASSLLGDTEAFF. The DNA for the CDR3 is TGTGCCAGCAGCTTATTAGGGGACACTGAAGCTTTCTTT.